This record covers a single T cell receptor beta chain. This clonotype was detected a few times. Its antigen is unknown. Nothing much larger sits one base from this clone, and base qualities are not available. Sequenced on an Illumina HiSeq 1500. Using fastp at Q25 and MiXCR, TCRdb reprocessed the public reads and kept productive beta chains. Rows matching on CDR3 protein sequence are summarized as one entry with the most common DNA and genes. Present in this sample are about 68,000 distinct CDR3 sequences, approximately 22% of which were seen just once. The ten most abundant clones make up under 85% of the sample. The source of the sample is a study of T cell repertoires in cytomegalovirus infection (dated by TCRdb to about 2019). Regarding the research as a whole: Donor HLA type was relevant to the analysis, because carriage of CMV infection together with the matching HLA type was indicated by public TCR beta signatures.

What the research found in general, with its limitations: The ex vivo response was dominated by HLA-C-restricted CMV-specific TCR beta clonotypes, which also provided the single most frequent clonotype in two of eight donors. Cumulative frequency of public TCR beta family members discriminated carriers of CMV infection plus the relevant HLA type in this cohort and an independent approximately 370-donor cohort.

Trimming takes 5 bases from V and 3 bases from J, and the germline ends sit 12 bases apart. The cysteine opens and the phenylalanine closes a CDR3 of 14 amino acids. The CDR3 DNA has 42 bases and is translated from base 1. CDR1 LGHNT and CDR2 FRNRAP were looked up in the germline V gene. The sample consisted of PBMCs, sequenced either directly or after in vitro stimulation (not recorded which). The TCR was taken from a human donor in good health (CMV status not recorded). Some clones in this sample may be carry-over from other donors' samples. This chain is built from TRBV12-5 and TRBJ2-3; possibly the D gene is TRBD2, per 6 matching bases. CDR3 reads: CASGRQGGTDTQYF. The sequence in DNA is TGTGCTAGTGGTCGGCAGGGAGGTACAGATACGCAGTATTTT.